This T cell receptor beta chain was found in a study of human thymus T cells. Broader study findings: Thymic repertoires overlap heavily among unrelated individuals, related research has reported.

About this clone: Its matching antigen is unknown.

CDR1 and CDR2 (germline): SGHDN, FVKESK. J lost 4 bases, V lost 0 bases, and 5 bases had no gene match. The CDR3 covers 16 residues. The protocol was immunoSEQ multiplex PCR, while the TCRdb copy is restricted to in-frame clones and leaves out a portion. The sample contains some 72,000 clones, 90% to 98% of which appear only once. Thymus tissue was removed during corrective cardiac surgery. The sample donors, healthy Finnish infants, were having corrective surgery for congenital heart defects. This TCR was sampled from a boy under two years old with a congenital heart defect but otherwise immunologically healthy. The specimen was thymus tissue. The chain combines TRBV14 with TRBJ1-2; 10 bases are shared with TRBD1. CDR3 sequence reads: CASSQEDRGRGYGYTF. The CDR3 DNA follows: TGTGCCAGCAGCCAAGAAGACAGGGGGCGAGGCTATGGCTACACCTTC.